Listed here are 25 T cell receptor beta chains from one sample, sequenced in a study of T cells in tuberculosis. The assay was immunoSEQ multiplex PCR, and TCRdb's table has in-frame clones only and misses some. Among 25,000 to 35,000 clones, over 95% were seen once, and the ten largest hold roughly 2.3%. The sample taken for sequencing was PBMCs. The receptors come from a donor aged 5 to 30 with latent tuberculosis or without tuberculosis infection.

This chain links TRBV30 with TRBJ2-1, with a tentative D call TRBD1 (6 bases). Germline assignment: CDR1 GTSNPN and CDR2 SVGIG (reference sequence). Trimming left V 4 bases short and J 5 bases short, with 9 bases between. The CDR3 totals 12 residues. The CDR3 DNA follows: TGTGCCTGGACCCGACAGGACAATGAGCAGTTCTTC. It yields the protein CAWTRQDNEQFF.

The gene calls are TRBV9 and TRBJ1-2; D gene ambiguous. Per the germline V gene, CDR1 is SGDLS and CDR2 is YYNGEE. The germline V and J ends were trimmed by 3 bases and 0 bases, with 12 bases remaining between them. The CDR3 has 15 amino acids. The CDR3 bases are TGTGCCAGCAGCGCGAACAGTGCAGCTAACTATGGCTACACCTTC. This codes for CASSANSAANYGYTF.

There are a few counts of this clone. This sequence joins TRBV27 and TRBJ2-1; possible D gene TRBD1, 5 bases. The CDR3 loop spans 16 amino acids. The V gene lost 4 bases and the J gene lost 6 bases, with 19 bases spanning the gap. From germline, CDR1 is MNHEY and CDR2 SMNVEV (reference sequence). Here the CDR3 DNA reads TGTGCCAGCAGTTCCCTCAGGGTTTTGCTGGTCAATGAGCAGTTCTTC. Protein: CASSSLRVLLVNEQFF.

The rearrangement joins TRBV19 to TRBJ1-2, with 7 bases lining up with TRBD1. The germline gives CDR1 LNHDA, CDR2 SQIVND (reference sequence). There are 15 residues in the CDR3. Trimming removed 9 bases from V and 0 bases from J; junction bases left unmatched: 10. DNA for the CDR3: TGTGCCAGCAAGTCCGGACAGGCATCTAACTATGGCTACACCTTC. Translated, it gives CASKSGQASNYGYTF.

The chain joins TRBV15 to TRBJ2-1; D gene uncertain. Germline values: CDR1 LNHNV, CDR2 YYDKDF (reference sequence). The CDR3 sequence is 15 residues long. Trimming stripped 1 base from V and 0 bases from J, with 7 bases between. This CDR3 reads CATSRGDSSYNEQFF. DNA of the CDR3: TGTGCCACCAGCAGAGGAGATAGCTCCTACAATGAGCAGTTCTTC.

Comments on this clone: The sample holds other DNA sequences that translate to the same CDR3. The chain joins TRBV5-1 to TRBJ1-2; D call uncertain. The V gene lost 4 bases and the J gene lost 0 bases, with 7 bases spanning the gap. Germline V CDR1 and CDR2: SGHRS, YFSETQ. This CDR3 spans 13 amino acids. CDR3 bases: TGCGCCAGCAGCCTAGCAACTAACTATGGCTACACCTTC. It yields the protein CASSLATNYGYTF. Full variable domain (missing parts from reference TRBV5-1 and TRBJ1-2): KAGVTQTPRYLIKTRGQQVTLSCSPISGHRSVSWYQQTPGQGLQFLFEYFSETQRNKGNFPGRFSGRQFSNSRSEMNVSTLELGDSALYLCASSLATNYGYTFGSGTRLTVV.

The chain has TRBV7-2 and TRBJ2-3; no definite D call. This CDR3 is built from 14 residues. Trimming cost V 4 bases and J 0 bases, with 8 bases left between them. Germline CDR1 is SGHTA and CDR2 is FQGNSA. The CDR3 reads CASSSLGSTDTQYF. As DNA, the CDR3 is TGTGCCAGCAGCTCCCTAGGTAGCACAGATACGCAGTATTTT.

The V and J genes are TRBV11-1 and TRBJ2-7, with D possibly being TRBD2 (6 bases). The CDR3 has 14 amino acids. Trimming cost V 4 bases and J 2 bases, with 12 bases left between them. Per germline, CDR1 SGHAT and CDR2 FQDESV (reference sequence). The CDR3: CASSSSSGAYEQYF. The CDR3 region has the DNA TGTGCCAGCAGCTCAAGTAGCGGAGCCTACGAGCAGTACTTC. The full variable domain, rest sourced from reference TRBV11-1 and TRBJ2-7, is EAEVAQSPRYKITEKSQAVAFWCDPISGHATLYWYRQILGQGPELLVQFQDESVVDDSQLPKDRFSAERLKGVDSTLKIQPAELGDSAMYLCASSSSSGAYEQYFGPGTRLTVT.

The chain is built from TRBV7-3 and TRBJ2-1; 7 bases map to TRBD2. The CDR3 covers 15 residues. Trimming cost V 5 bases and J 9 bases; bases outside gene matches: 13. Germline V lookup: CDR1 SGHTA, CDR2 FQGTGA. The CDR3 loop is CASSPRMAGASEQFF. The DNA for the CDR3 is TGTGCCAGCAGCCCCCGGATGGCGGGAGCCTCTGAGCAGTTCTTC.

The chain couples TRBV6-6 to TRBJ2-5; 9 bases line up with TRBD1. This CDR3 has 14 residues. V lost 8 bases, J lost 1 base, and 5 bases stayed unmatched. Germline V lookup: CDR1 MNHNY, CDR2 SVGAGI (reference sequence). As DNA, the CDR3 is TGTGCCAGCGGGACAGGGAGGGCCCAAGAGACCCAGTACTTC. As protein: CASGTGRAQETQYF.

V is TRBV6-5 and J is TRBJ2-2; D is unresolved. V was shortened by 7 bases and J by 7 bases, with 16 bases between the two germline ends. The CDR3 spans 14 residues. CDR1 is MNHEY, CDR2 SVGAGI, per germline. The CDR3 sequence is CASTYDTPGGELFF. The CDR3 DNA sequence: TGTGCCAGCACCTATGACACCCCCGGCGGGGAGCTGTTTTTT.

This chain joins TRBV4-1 and TRBJ2-7, with D possibly matching TRBD1 (5 bases). V lost 0 bases, J lost 3 bases, and 15 bases lay in between. This CDR3 region has 16 residues. CDR1 is MGHRA and CDR2 is YSYEKL in the germline V gene. The CDR3 DNA follows: TGCGCCAGCAGCCAAGAATTCGCCTTGCAGGGCTACGAGCAGTACTTC. This codes for CASSQEFALQGYEQYF.

This clone has only a few counts. V and J are TRBV5-6 and TRBJ2-1; D unresolved. The CDR3 covers 11 residues. The V gene lost 4 bases and the J gene lost 8 bases, with 7 bases spanning the gap. Germline V CDR1 and CDR2: SGHDT, YYEEEE. Here the CDR3 reads CASSLADEQFF. The DNA for the CDR3 is TGTGCCAGCAGCCTGGCCGATGAGCAGTTCTTC.

The chain combines TRBV9 with TRBJ2-7, with 10 bases fitting TRBD2. The CDR3 sequence is 15 residues long. The J segment lost 6 bases and the V segment lost 0 bases, leaving 6 bases of the junction unmatched. Germline CDR1 SGDLS, CDR2 YYNGEE. The CDR3 DNA reads TGTGCCAGCAGCGTAGGGGCTAGCGGGAGTGCCGAGCAGTACTTC. This codes for CASSVGASGSAEQYF.

The table lists this clone with a count of one. The chain combines TRBV6-1 with TRBJ1-1; D gene ambiguous. CDR1 and CDR2 from the germline V gene are MNHNS and SASEGT. V shed 3 bases and J shed 1 base, with 15 bases lying between them. The CDR3 is made up of 16 amino acids. CDR3 residues: CASSDPLVWPNTEAFF. CDR3 nucleotide sequence: TGTGCCAGCAGTGACCCGTTGGTTTGGCCGAACACTGAAGCTTTCTTT.

The chain links TRBV13 to TRBJ2-1, with D possibly matching TRBD2 (5 bases). Trimming stripped 1 base from V and 5 bases from J, with 6 bases between. The CDR3 loop spans 13 amino acids. The germline V gene encodes CDR1 PRHDT and CDR2 FYEKMQ (reference sequence). The CDR3 protein is CASSLVGDNEQFF. The DNA of the CDR3 is TGTGCCAGCAGCTTAGTCGGGGACAATGAGCAGTTCTTC.

DNA of the CDR3: TGTGCCAGCAGGCAGGGGGCATCGGGGGAGCTGTTTTTT. It translates to CASRQGASGELFF. The chain couples TRBV6-4 to TRBJ2-2, with 8 bases identical to TRBD1. There are 13 residues in the CDR3. J gave up 8 bases and V 6 bases, and 5 bases lay outside the gene matches. The germline gives CDR1 MRHNA, CDR2 SNTAGT.

This clone was detected a few times. The chain has TRBV12-5 and TRBJ2-2; 10 nucleotides align to TRBD2. CDR3 length: 16 residues. CDR1 and CDR2 (germline): LGHNT, FRNRAP. The V and J ends lost 5 bases and 6 bases, in that order; junction bases with no gene match: 9. CDR3 bases: TGTGCTAGTGGTCTGTCATATAGCGGGAGGTCCGGGGAGCTGTTTTTT. It is translated as CASGLSYSGRSGELFF.

The chain combines TRBV7-6 with TRBJ1-1; possibly TRBD1 for D (6 bases). The CDR3 extends over 15 amino acids. Trimming took off 5 bases at V and 3 bases at J, with 16 bases between the two ends. CDR1 is SGHVS and CDR2 is FNYEAQ in the germline V gene. CDR3: CASSLNGGQYTEAFF. In DNA form, the CDR3 reads TGTGCCAGCAGCCTGAACGGGGGGCAATACACTGAAGCTTTCTTT.

The rearrangement links TRBV7-9 to TRBJ1-2, with D possibly matching TRBD1 (5 bases). The CDR3 loop spans 12 amino acids. Germline V gene lookup returns CDR1 SEHNR and CDR2 FQNEAQ (reference sequence). The V gene lost 7 bases and the J gene lost 4 bases, with 10 bases spanning the gap. CDR3 bases: TGTGCCAGCAACCGACAGTTCTATGGCTACACCTTC. Protein sequence: CASNRQFYGYTF.

The chain uses TRBV2 and TRBJ2-3, with 8 bases aligning to TRBD2. V dropped 9 bases and J dropped 3; count of bases not matched to a gene: 2. Per the germline V gene, CDR1 is SNHLY and CDR2 is FYNNEI. The CDR3 consists of 12 residues. The CDR3 loop reads CARAGETDTQYF. The DNA for the CDR3 is TGTGCCAGAGCGGGGGAGACAGATACGCAGTATTTT.

The chain links TRBV7-9 to TRBJ1-1, with D unresolved. Per germline, CDR1 SEHNR and CDR2 FQNEAQ (reference sequence). The CDR3 length is 13 residues. The germline V and J ends were trimmed by 3 bases and 2 bases, with 7 bases remaining between them. The CDR3 DNA follows: TGTGCCAGCAGCTTTCAGGTCAACACTGAAGCTTTCTTT. Translation gives CASSFQVNTEAFF.

The chain is built from TRBV6-1 and TRBJ2-7; possibly TRBD2 for D (6 bases). Germline CDR1 MNHNS, CDR2 SASEGT. Trimming left V 0 bases short and J 0 bases short, with 12 bases between. This CDR3 is 16 amino acids long. CDR3 in DNA: TGTGCCAGCAGTGAAGCGAGCGGGCAGAGCTCCTACGAGCAGTACTTC. Protein: CASSEASGQSSYEQYF.

The CDR3 nucleotides read TGCGCCAGCAGCCAAGAAGGGGGTCAGGGGAACGAGCAGTACTTC. Amino acids: CASSQEGGQGNEQYF. The chain combines TRBV4-1 with TRBJ2-7; a possible D gene is TRBD1 (6 bases). Germline loops: CDR1 MGHRA, CDR2 YSYEKL. Trimming took 0 bases from V and 5 from J, leaving 14 bases between them. The CDR3 is 15 residues long.

The V and J genes are TRBV28 and TRBJ1-5, with no clear D. The V gene's germline CDR1 is MDHEN and CDR2 SYDVKM. This CDR3 region has 15 residues. The V end lost 6 bases, the J end lost 2 bases, and 14 bases lay between the germline ends. This CDR3 is CASSSRVFGNQPQHF. CDR3 DNA sequence: TGTGCCAGCAGCTCACGAGTGTTCGGCAATCAGCCCCAGCATTTT.